The 20 T cell receptor beta chains reported below all come from one sample, sequenced in a study of T cells after yellow fever vaccination. Each CDR3 protein gets one entry after TCRdb re-called the 5' RACE reads with MiXCR. The sample has roughly 260,000 distinct CDR3 sequences, approximately 12% seen once. This sample comprised CD4+ T cells sorted from PBMCs, obtained 45 days after the yellow fever booster vaccination. The receptors come from a man aged 25 to 45 who received the YFV17D yellow fever vaccine.

This clonotype was seen at least ten times. V gene TRBV20-1 combines with J gene TRBJ2-7, with D perhaps TRBD2 (5 bases). V was clipped by 3 bases and J by 5 bases, with 5 bases between them. This CDR3 comprises 10 residues. Germline-derived CDR1 and CDR2 are DFQATT and SNEGSKA (reference sequence). CDR3: CSAREDEQYF. DNA for the CDR3: TGCAGTGCTAGGGAGGACGAGCAGTACTTC.

This clonotype was found a few times. This chain links TRBV12-3 or TRBV12-4 with TRBJ2-5, with D possibly matching TRBD1 (6 bases). Trimming cost V 3 bases and J 5 bases, with 16 bases left between them. This CDR3 region has 15 residues. CDR3 nucleotide sequence: TGTGCCAGCAGTTTTGAGGCAGGGGTGATGGAGACCCAGTACTTC. Translated: CASSFEAGVMETQYF.

This clonotype was seen a few times. The V gene is TRBV10-3, the J gene TRBJ2-7, with a tentative D call TRBD1 (6 bases). Trimming took 4 bases from V and 3 from J, leaving 10 bases between them. In germline, CDR1 is ENHRY, CDR2 SYGVKD. This CDR3 has 13 amino acids. CDR3 sequence (DNA): TGTGCCATCAGTGTGAGACAGGACTACGAGCAGTACTTC. It specifies CAISVRQDYEQYF.

The V and J genes are TRBV6-5 and TRBJ2-1; TRBD2 matches at 8 bases. The CDR3 has 15 residues. Germline CDR1 reads MNHEY; CDR2 reads SVGAGI. Trimming took 3 bases from V and 4 from J; bases not matched to a gene: 5. Here the CDR3 DNA reads TGTGCCAGCAGTTATAGACTAGCGACGTACAATGAGCAGTTCTTC. Translating gives CASSYRLATYNEQFF.

The V and J genes are TRBV30 and TRBJ2-1; the D gene could be TRBD1 or TRBD2 (5 bases each). The CDR3 is 13 amino acids. V dropped 2 bases and J dropped 6 bases, with 11 bases sitting between them. The germline V gene encodes CDR1 GTSNPN and CDR2 SVGIG (reference sequence). The CDR3 nucleotides are TGTGCCTGGAGTCTCCAGGGACCCAATGAGCAGTTCTTC. As protein: CAWSLQGPNEQFF.

This clonotype was counted a few times. The genes are TRBV5-1 and TRBJ1-6; D remains unclear. Trimming took 5 bases from V and 8 from J, leaving 11 bases between them. This CDR3 contains 13 residues. Germline loops: CDR1 SGHRS, CDR2 YFSETQ. Here the CDR3 DNA reads TGCGCCAGCAGAGGCAGTGAGGATTCACCCCTCCACTTT. Its translation is CASRGSEDSPLHF.

This clonotype came up a few times. This sequence joins TRBV20-1 and TRBJ2-3; TRBD2 is a possible D gene (6 bases). This CDR3 has 14 residues. Per germline, CDR1 DFQATT and CDR2 SNEGSKA (reference sequence). V was clipped by 3 bases and J by 1 base, with 11 bases between them. In DNA form, the CDR3 reads TGCAGTGCTAGCGGCGGGACCCGCACAGATACGCAGTATTTT. Translated: CSASGGTRTDTQYF.

This clonotype showed up just a few times. This chain connects TRBV12-3 or TRBV12-4 to TRBJ2-5; 9 positions match TRBD1. The CDR3 sequence is 15 residues long. J was trimmed by 5 bases and V by 4 bases; bases with no gene match: 8. This CDR3 reads CASSSSGTGKETQYF. The DNA for the CDR3 is TGTGCCAGCAGTTCCTCCGGGACAGGGAAGGAGACCCAGTACTTC.

This clonotype showed up just a few times. The junction differs from germline at one of its ends, possibly a read error. V gene TRBV5-1 combines with J gene TRBJ2-7; no clear D. CDR3 length equals 13 residues. Per germline, CDR1 SGHRS and CDR2 YFSETQ. In DNA form, the CDR3 reads TGCGCCAGCACCTTGAGGCTCCGAGGCGAGCAGTACTTC. It is translated as CASTLRLRGEQYF.

This clonotype was seen repeatedly, ten times or more. The V and J genes are TRBV20-1 and TRBJ2-7, with D unresolved. This CDR3 has 13 amino acids. CDR1 and CDR2 from the germline V gene are DFQATT and SNEGSKA (reference sequence). Trimming left V 0 bases short and J 1 base short, with 7 bases between. CDR3 bases: TGCAGTGCTAGAGATGTCAGTTCCTACGAGCAGTACTTC. This translates into CSARDVSSYEQYF.

This clonotype was observed a few times. V usage is TRBV28 and J usage is TRBJ2-2, with a possible D match to TRBD2 (6 bases). Trimming took 7 bases from V and 6 from J, leaving 12 bases between them. This CDR3 contains 13 residues. CDR1 and CDR2 from the germline V gene are MDHEN and SYDVKM. Written as DNA, the CDR3 is TGTGCCAGCACGACTAGTAATGCCGGGGAGCTGTTTTTT. It encodes CASTTSNAGELFF.

This chain uses TRBV15 with TRBJ1-1; D is ambiguous. V was clipped by 0 bases and J by 13 bases, with 12 bases between them. The germline gives CDR1 LNHNV, CDR2 YYDKDF (reference sequence). This CDR3 is built from 12 residues. Written as DNA, the CDR3 is TGTGCCACCAGCAGAGATTGGAGTGTGGTTTTCTTT. Its protein is CATSRDWSVVFF.

This clonotype was seen many times. In DNA form, the CDR3 reads TGTGCCAGCAGTCCTCAGGGGAATCTGTTCTTC. Amino acids: CASSPQGNLFF. This sequence joins TRBV28 and TRBJ2-1; TRBD1 might be the D (6 bases). CDR1 MDHEN and CDR2 SYDVKM come from the germline V gene. V was shortened by 5 bases and J by 15 bases, with 14 bases between the two germline ends. The CDR3 runs 11 residues.

This clonotype was seen a few times. The genes are TRBV5-1 and TRBJ2-1, with D unresolved. The germline V gene has CDR1 SGHRS and CDR2 YFSETQ. CDR3 size: 13 residues. The ends were cut back, 0 bases at V and 6 bases at J, with 7 bases in the middle. The CDR3, as DNA: TGCGCCAGCAGCTTGGAGGTCGGCAATGAGCAGTTCTTC. Amino acids: CASSLEVGNEQFF.

This clonotype has only a few counts. The gene calls are TRBV30 and TRBJ2-1; 11 positions match TRBD2. V lost 4 bases to trimming and J lost 6 bases; unmatched junction nucleotides: 8. This CDR3 spans 15 amino acids. Germline-derived CDR1 and CDR2 are GTSNPN and SVGIG (reference sequence). CDR3: CAWTAISGRANEQFF. DNA for the CDR3: TGTGCCTGGACCGCAATTAGCGGGAGGGCCAATGAGCAGTTCTTC.

This sequence joins TRBV20-1 and TRBJ2-5, with 8 bases identical to TRBD1. The CDR3 totals 13 residues. The trim removed 6 bases at V and 3 bases at J, leaving 6 bases unmatched. The germline V gene has CDR1 DFQATT and CDR2 SNEGSKA (reference sequence). CDR3 in amino acids: CSAPVTGEETQYF. CDR3 DNA: TGCAGTGCCCCAGTGACAGGGGAAGAGACCCAGTACTTC.

This clonotype was seen only a few times. V gene TRBV7-2 combines with J gene TRBJ1-2, with 8 bases that match TRBD1. The CDR3 is made up of 14 amino acids. The J segment lost 4 bases and the V segment lost 4 bases, leaving 5 bases of the junction unmatched. The germline CDR1 and CDR2 sequences are SGHTA and FQGNSA. For the CDR3, the DNA is TGTGCCAGCAGCTCGGGACAGGACTTCTATGGCTACACCTTC. Its protein product is CASSSGQDFYGYTF.

This rearrangement joins TRBV7-2 to TRBJ2-5; D is perhaps TRBD1 (7 bases). The germline V gene encodes CDR1 SGHTA and CDR2 FQGNSA. V shed 3 bases and J shed 4 bases, with 12 bases lying between them. The CDR3 totals 14 residues. CDR3 amino acids: CASSFLQGGETQYF. As DNA, the CDR3 is TGTGCCAGCAGCTTCCTTCAGGGGGGAGAGACCCAGTACTTC.

This clonotype was recorded a few times. The chain links TRBV6-4 to TRBJ2-2; no firm D call. V lost 6 bases and J lost 4, with 12 bases in between. The V gene's germline CDR1 is MRHNA and CDR2 SNTAGT. The CDR3 is 14 residues long. CDR3 in amino acids: CASSYYESTGELFF. Written as DNA, the CDR3 is TGTGCCAGCAGCTACTATGAAAGCACCGGGGAGCTGTTTTTT.

The chain carries TRBV12-3 or TRBV12-4 and TRBJ2-2; 11 positions agree with TRBD2. The J segment lost 4 bases and the V segment lost 6 bases, leaving 1 base of the junction unmatched. The CDR3 totals 14 residues. The CDR3 protein is CASRLAGATGELFF. The CDR3, as DNA: TGTGCCAGCAGACTAGCGGGAGCCACCGGGGAGCTGTTTTTT.